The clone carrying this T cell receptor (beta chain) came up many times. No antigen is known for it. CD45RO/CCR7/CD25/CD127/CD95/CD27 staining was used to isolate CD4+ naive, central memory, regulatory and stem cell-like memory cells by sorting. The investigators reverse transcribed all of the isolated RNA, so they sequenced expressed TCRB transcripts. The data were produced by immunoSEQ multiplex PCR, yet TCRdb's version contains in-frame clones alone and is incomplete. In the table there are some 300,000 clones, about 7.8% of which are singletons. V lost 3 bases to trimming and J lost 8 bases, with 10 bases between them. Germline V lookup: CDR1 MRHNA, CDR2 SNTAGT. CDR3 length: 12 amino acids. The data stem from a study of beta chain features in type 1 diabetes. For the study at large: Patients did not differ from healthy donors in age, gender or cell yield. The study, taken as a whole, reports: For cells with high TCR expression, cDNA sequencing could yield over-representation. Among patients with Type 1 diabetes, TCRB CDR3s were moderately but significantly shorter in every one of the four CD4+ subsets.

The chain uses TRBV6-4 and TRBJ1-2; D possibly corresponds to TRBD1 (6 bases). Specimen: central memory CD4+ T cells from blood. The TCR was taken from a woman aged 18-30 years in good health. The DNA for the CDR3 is TGTGCCAGCAGTGAGAGGACAGAGGGCTACACCTTC. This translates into CASSERTEGYTF.